The 30 T cell receptor beta chains given below trace back to one sample, sequenced in a study of T-cell memory formation after mild COVID-19 (dated by TCRdb to the early 2020s). The library was obtained by 5' RACE. Sequencer: Illumina NovaSeq 6000. TCRdb ran its own pipeline on the public reads, namely fastp trimming at Q25 and MiXCR clone calling, and kept in-frame beta chains. Every entry covers one CDR3 protein and lists the most common genes and DNA from its rows. The sample has around 430,000 distinct CDR3 sequences on record, about a sixth of them singletons. The ten largest clones add up to 20% to 25% of the sample. Sequences were obtained from PBMCs or a T cell subset sorted from them (not recorded which). The receptors shown here come from a young man who had mild COVID-19 (a few samples of this study predate the infection). The sample titles of this study are shuffled in the database, so cell type and time point are left out; the donor was told from shared clones.

This clonotype was picked up many times. This rearrangement joins TRBV6-5 to TRBJ1-1; 7 bases match TRBD1. V trimming: 4 bases; J trimming: 4 bases; junction bases outside the gene matches: 3. Germline V gene lookup returns CDR1 MNHEY and CDR2 SVGAGI. The CDR3 sequence is 13 residues long. The DNA for the CDR3 is TGTGCCAGCAGTTTGTACAGGGGCACTGAAGCTTTCTTT. Its translation: CASSLYRGTEAFF.

This clonotype has only a few counts. This rearrangement joins TRBV20-1 to TRBJ2-3, with a weak D call TRBD2 (5 bases). The CDR3 contains 15 residues. Germline CDR1 is DFQATT and CDR2 is SNEGSKA (reference sequence). The ends were cut back, 4 bases at V and 10 bases at J, with 24 bases in the middle. The CDR3, as DNA: TGCAGTGCTAAGTCGCGGGCCCTTACGGGATACGCGCAGTATTTT. Residues: CSAKSRALTGYAQYF.

The chain employs TRBV6-1 and TRBJ1-6, with 7 positions matching TRBD1. The junction had 7 bases not matched to a gene; V was cut back by 4 bases and J by 10 bases. The germline gives CDR1 MNHNS, CDR2 SASEGT. The length of the CDR3 is 14 residues. CDR3 residues: CASSVGAGGSPLHF. Here the CDR3 DNA reads TGTGCCAGCAGTGTTGGGGCAGGGGGATCACCCCTCCACTTT.

This clonotype was observed once. One junction end disagrees with the germline gene, perhaps due to a read error. V and J are TRBV7-2 and TRBJ1-1, with D perhaps TRBD1 (5 bases). There are 14 residues in the CDR3. Per germline, CDR1 SGHTA and CDR2 FQGNSA. The CDR3 sequence is CASSVAGTHTEAFF. The DNA of the CDR3 is TGTGCCAGCAGCGTAGCCGGGACCCACACTGAAGCTTTCTTT. Combining the CDR3 with reference TRBV7-2 and TRBJ1-1 gives the whole variable domain GAGVSQSPSNKVTEKGKDVELRCDPISGHTALYWYRQSLGQGLEFLIYFQGNSAPDKSGLPSDRFSAERTGGSVSTLTIQRTQQEDSAVYLCASSVAGTHTEAFFGQGTRLTVV.

This clonotype came up a few times. CDR3 in amino acids: CASSQGLALQETQYF. CDR3 in DNA: TGCGCCAGCAGCCAAGGACTAGCGCTCCAAGAGACCCAGTACTTC. The chain employs TRBV4-1 and TRBJ2-5, with TRBD2 matching 8 bases. Germline CDR1 reads MGHRA; CDR2 reads YSYEKL. V lost 1 base, J lost 1 base, and 2 bases stayed unmatched. This CDR3 contains 15 residues.

The chain employs TRBV4-3 and TRBJ1-5; no clear D. V gave up 1 base and J gave up 6 bases, with 7 bases separating them. There are 13 residues in the CDR3. Germline V gene lookup returns CDR1 LGHNA and CDR2 YSLEER. The chain's CDR3 is CASSQALGQPQHF. CDR3 sequence (DNA): TGCGCCAGCAGCCAAGCACTAGGTCAGCCCCAGCATTTT.

The chain recombines TRBV6-2 or TRBV6-3 with TRBJ2-7; D may be TRBD1 or TRBD2 (5 bases each). The CDR3 runs to 15 residues. V was shortened by 8 bases and J by 2 bases, with 19 bases between the two germline ends. Per the germline V gene, CDR1 is MNHEY and CDR2 is SVGEGT. The CDR3: CASLSSGTETYEQYF. The CDR3 nucleotides read TGTGCCAGCCTATCATCCGGGACCGAAACCTACGAGCAGTACTTC.

This chain links TRBV30 with TRBJ2-1; perhaps TRBD2 as D (5 bases). In germline, CDR1 is GTSNPN, CDR2 SVGIG (reference sequence). The ends were cut back, 1 base at V and 0 bases at J, with 13 bases in the middle. The CDR3 is 16 amino acids. The CDR3 bases are TGTGCCTGGAGTGGGGGAGCGGAGAGCTCCTACAATGAGCAGTTCTTC. It is translated as CAWSGGAESSYNEQFF.

The genes are TRBV12-3 or TRBV12-4 and TRBJ2-3; TRBD1 matches 10 bases. The ends lost 6 bases at V and 5 bases at J; junction bases unmatched: 5. This CDR3 is built from 14 residues. The CDR3, as DNA: TGTGCCAGCAGCCGACAGGGGGCTGGAGATACGCAGTATTTT. Translated: CASSRQGAGDTQYF.

The chain joins TRBV5-1 to TRBJ1-6, with D perhaps TRBD1 (6 bases). Germline lookup yields CDR1 SGHRS and CDR2 YFSETQ. The CDR3 runs 14 residues. Trimming removed 6 bases from V and 7 bases from J, with 14 bases in between. Written as DNA, the CDR3 is TGCGCCAGCACTCCGGACAGTAACAATTCACCCCTCCACTTT. Translation: CASTPDSNNSPLHF.

This clonotype was detected only a few times. This chain links TRBV7-9 with TRBJ2-1, with 7 bases fitting TRBD1. The CDR3 consists of 14 residues. CDR1 is SEHNR, CDR2 FQNEAQ, per germline (reference sequence). Trimming took 4 bases from V and 5 from J; bases not matched to a gene: 5. DNA for the CDR3: TGTGCCAGCAGCTCGCGACAGGGTAACAATGAGCAGTTCTTC. Translation gives CASSSRQGNNEQFF.

This clonotype was seen only a few times. The chain joins TRBV3-1 to TRBJ1-4; a weak D match, TRBD1 (5 bases). This CDR3 region has 16 residues. Per germline, CDR1 LGHDT and CDR2 YNNKEL (reference sequence). V lost 0 bases and J 6 bases, leaving 14 bases between the germline ends. CDR3: CASSQDWGGGDEKLFF. CDR3 bases: TGTGCCAGCAGCCAAGATTGGGGCGGCGGAGATGAAAAACTGTTTTTT.

This clonotype showed up just a few times. This sequence joins TRBV18 and TRBJ2-7; D is perhaps TRBD1 (6 bases). The V and J ends lost 4 bases and 4 bases respectively, with 8 bases between them. The germline CDR1 and CDR2 sequences are KGHSH and LQKENI. The CDR3 length is 12 residues. CDR3 residues: CASSRQGYEQYV. DNA of the CDR3: TGTGCCAGCTCACGCCAGGGGTACGAGCAGTACGTC.

The chain is built from TRBV7-2 and TRBJ2-7; D unclear. CDR1 and CDR2 (germline): SGHTA, FQGNSA. V was clipped by 5 bases and J by 5 bases, with 13 bases between them. This CDR3 spans 13 amino acids. The CDR3 spells CASSERHSHEQYF. In DNA form, the CDR3 reads TGTGCCAGCAGCGAAAGGCACAGCCACGAGCAGTACTTC.

This clonotype came up a few times. The chain is built from TRBV7-2 and TRBJ2-5, with TRBD2 matching 7 bases. The CDR3 spans 17 residues. Germline V gene sequence: CDR1 SGHTA, CDR2 FQGNSA. V was pared by 0 bases and J by 0 bases, with 7 bases of the junction left unmatched. Here the CDR3 DNA reads TGTGCCAGCAGCTTAGCGCTTCGGGGAGGGTACCAAGAGACCCAGTACTTC. Encoded protein: CASSLALRGGYQETQYF.

This clonotype was recorded many times. The chain joins TRBV7-3 to TRBJ1-4, with TRBD1 matching over 10 bases. CDR1 SGHTA and CDR2 FQGTGA come from the germline V gene. The V gene end was trimmed by 3 bases and the J gene end by 7 bases; junction bases not matched to a gene: 14. The CDR3 consists of 18 residues. CDR3 DNA: TGTGCCAGCAGCTTTGGCGGGACAGGGGTTCCGCCTGGTGAAAAACTGTTTTTT. The encoded protein is CASSFGGTGVPPGEKLFF.

CDR3 nucleotide sequence: TGTGCCAGCAGCCGAATCGTCTATGGCTACACCTTC. Its translation is CASSRIVYGYTF. The chain recombines TRBV5-6 with TRBJ1-2; D unclear. The CDR3 is made up of 12 amino acids. Germline lookup yields CDR1 SGHDT and CDR2 YYEEEE. Trimming cost V 4 bases and J 4 bases, with 8 bases left between them.

This clonotype was seen a few times. The chain employs TRBV6-2 or TRBV6-3 and TRBJ1-5; 7 bases map to TRBD1. Trimming at V came to 6 bases and at J to 2 bases, leaving 7 bases not matched to a gene. Germline CDR1 is MNHEY and CDR2 is SVGEGT. The CDR3 has 15 residues. The CDR3 loop reads CASRPNRGGNQPQHF. The CDR3 nucleotides are TGTGCCAGCAGACCAAACAGGGGCGGCAATCAGCCCCAGCATTTT.

V gene TRBV7-3 combines with J gene TRBJ2-1; TRBD2 agrees at 10 bases. The V gene end was trimmed by 9 bases and the J gene end by 7 bases; junction bases not matched to a gene: 18. The CDR3 contains 17 residues. Germline-derived CDR1 and CDR2 are SGHTA and FQGTGA. CDR3 nucleotide sequence: TGTGCCAGGGGGAACCCGCGCGGAGCGGGGGGGGAAAATGAGCAGTTCTTC. It yields the protein CARGNPRGAGGENEQFF.

This clonotype has a handful of counts. The CDR3 DNA reads TGTGCCAGCAGTTTACGGGACAGGGTTTATGGCTACACCTTC. It yields the protein CASSLRDRVYGYTF. The rearrangement links TRBV12-3 or TRBV12-4 to TRBJ1-2, with 9 nucleotides matching TRBD1. The CDR3 has 14 residues. Trimming cost V 2 bases and J 5 bases; bases outside gene matches: 3.

This clonotype was counted between two and nine times. The rearrangement links TRBV4-3 to TRBJ2-1; TRBD1 or TRBD2 may be the D gene (5 bases each). The ends were cut back, 1 base at V and 11 bases at J, with 18 bases in the middle. Germline V gene data show CDR1 as LGHNA and CDR2 as YSLEER. CDR3 length: 15 residues. The CDR3: CASSQAPSGTPKQFF. The CDR3 DNA reads TGCGCCAGCAGCCAAGCCCCTTCTGGGACGCCAAAGCAGTTCTTC.

This clonotype was seen only a few times. This rearrangement joins TRBV12-3 or TRBV12-4 to TRBJ2-3; TRBD1 aligns across 12 bases. The J segment lost 4 bases and the V segment lost 6 bases, leaving 5 bases of the junction unmatched. This CDR3 has 15 residues. Here the CDR3 reads CASRGQGAIADTQYF. The DNA of the CDR3 is TGTGCCAGCAGGGGACAGGGGGCAATCGCAGATACGCAGTATTTT.

This clonotype was picked up a small number of times. V is TRBV5-1 and J is TRBJ2-3; TRBD2 matches 9 bases. Germline CDR1 reads SGHRS; CDR2 reads YFSETQ. V lost 4 bases and J lost 2; bases outside the gene matches: 17. The CDR3 consists of 19 residues. The CDR3 DNA follows: TGCGCCAGCAGCCGGGGGCGGGATAGCGGGGGAAGTTACACAGATACGCAGTATTTT. Its translation is CASSRGRDSGGSYTDTQYF.

In its sample, this clonotype was seen many times. The rearrangement joins TRBV18 to TRBJ1-6; D unresolved. Between the trimmed V and J ends, which lost 6 bases and 7 bases, there was a span of 19 bases. The germline V gene encodes CDR1 KGHSH and CDR2 LQKENI. The CDR3 contains 16 residues. The CDR3 nucleotides are TGTGCCAGCTCTGTCAGGATGGAGGCTTGGAATTCACCCCTCCACTTT. Residues: CASSVRMEAWNSPLHF.

This clonotype was counted ten times or more. The chain has TRBV5-1 and TRBJ2-5; D call uncertain. Germline assignment: CDR1 SGHRS and CDR2 YFSETQ. Trimming shortened V by 6 bases and J by 4 bases, and 19 bases separated the two germline ends. The CDR3 has 15 amino acids. CDR3 coding DNA: TGCGCCAGCACGCCGGTCACCTCCCCCACAGAGACCCAGTACTTC. It is translated as CASTPVTSPTETQYF.

The chain has TRBV4-1 and TRBJ2-4; D ambiguous. The CDR3 contains 14 residues. CDR1 and CDR2 from the germline V gene are MGHRA and YSYEKL. V dropped 2 bases and J dropped 2 bases, with 7 bases sitting between them. The CDR3 DNA reads as TGCGCCAGCAGCCAAATCGGGTCCAAAAACATTCAGTACTTC. Translated, it gives CASSQIGSKNIQYF.

Ten or more counts support this clonotype. The V call is TRBV5-6, the J call TRBJ2-3, with D perhaps TRBD1 (6 bases). Trimming shortened V by 0 bases and J by 3 bases, and 8 bases separated the two germline ends. The length of the CDR3 is 14 residues. Germline assignment: CDR1 SGHDT and CDR2 YYEEEE. CDR3 bases: TGTGCCAGCAGCTTGGCCGGGACAACAGATACGCAGTATTTT. The encoded protein is CASSLAGTTDTQYF.

The chain employs TRBV12-3 or TRBV12-4 and TRBJ1-5, with D hard to call. Trimming stripped 5 bases from V and 6 bases from J, with 11 bases between. The CDR3 has 13 amino acids. CDR3 bases: TGTGCCAGCAGTATGGAGAGGGCTCAGCCCCAGCATTTT. This gives the protein CASSMERAQPQHF.

This clonotype was observed a few times. The gene calls are TRBV12-3 or TRBV12-4 and TRBJ1-5; 9 bases align to TRBD1. The trim removed 3 bases at V and 8 bases at J, leaving 5 bases unmatched. CDR3 length: 14 amino acids. The CDR3 spells CASSFLGQGKPQHF. The CDR3 DNA sequence: TGTGCCAGCAGTTTCTTGGGACAGGGTAAGCCCCAGCATTTT.

This clonotype occurred many times. V usage is TRBV27 and J usage is TRBJ2-3, with 7 nucleotides matching TRBD1. The germline V gene encodes CDR1 MNHEY and CDR2 SMNVEV (reference sequence). The CDR3 loop spans 15 amino acids. The V and J ends lost 4 bases and 4 bases, in that order; junction bases with no gene match: 8. The CDR3 loop is CASSSPFDRADTQYF. The CDR3 DNA reads as TGTGCCAGCAGTTCTCCGTTCGACAGGGCAGATACGCAGTATTTT.